This T cell receptor (beta chain) was captured in a study of human CD8 memory T cell subsets. Study-wide findings and caveats: The Chao1 estimates suggested that precursor exhausted T cells were less diverse than stem-like memory T cells. Of all T cell receptor chains, just the beta chains were sequenced in this study.

Worth noting for this clonotype: Its antigen is not identified.

Exhausted-like traits marked the TPEX cells, which were CCR7+ PD-1+ TIGIT+ early memory CD8+ T cells. PBMC originated from healthy-donor buffy coats. Per subset, duplicate vials of some 160,000 sorted CD8+ T cells supplied RNA. TCR beta libraries were made by UMI-labeled 5' RACE. From the 5' RACE reads, TCRdb lists one entry per CDR3 protein and no DNA. Reported are around 6,300 distinct CDR3 sequences; the ten largest clones contain about a fifth. The receptor's source is a human donor in good health. The source material was CD8+ T cells from PBMCs.

The CDR3 spells CASSQTPSYEQYF. The chain carries TRBV19 and TRBJ2-7. This CDR3 has 13 residues. Germline V lookup: CDR1 LNHDA, CDR2 SQIVND (reference sequence).